The clone carrying this T cell receptor (beta chain) was recorded at least ten times. The CDR3 totals 13 residues. CDR1 GTSNPN and CDR2 SVGIG come from the germline V gene (reference sequence). Deletions cut 6 bases from V and 3 bases from J, with 14 bases between. Arm-PCR with iRepertoire HTBI primers amplified the CDR3 regions for these TCR beta libraries. TCRdb processed the multiplex PCR reads anew with MiXCR; each CDR3 protein has one entry. Found here are about 350,000 distinct CDR3 sequences, around 15% of them singletons; the top ten hold roughly 27%. As to time point: newly diagnosed GD, antithyroid drugs for less than 3 months. Making the TCR library involved RNA that had been extracted from PBMCs. This entry belongs to a study of regulatory T cells in long-lasting Graves disease. The sample was also reused in another study, on T cells in Graves' hyperthyroidism and ophthalmopathy. That report adds: During a first-round RT-PCR of the TCR CDR3, the HTBI primer set was used. Blood also carried most thyroid clonotypes expanded above 0.001.

The receptor was isolated from a man aged 40-49 years with Graves disease. This chain links TRBV30 with TRBJ1-1, with D unclear. The sample in question was peripheral blood mononuclear cells (PBMCs), obtained at new diagnosis, from a patient treated with antithyroid drugs. CDR3 in DNA: TGTGCCTGCGCCCGGACGGTTGACACTGAAGCTTTCTTT. Translated, it gives CACARTVDTEAFF.